The rows below give T cell receptor beta chains drawn from one sample of a study of T cell repertoires in cytomegalovirus infection. One entry per CDR3 protein results from TCRdb running MiXCR on the reads. The sample comprises a few hundred thousand distinct CDR3 sequences, about 40% of which are singletons, and about 48% rests with the top ten. Their specific antigens are unknown. The specimen comprised cultured PBMCs, sampled from culture after CMV antigen stimulation. These receptors came from a human donor in good health (CMV status not recorded). Some clones in this sample may be carry-over from other donors' samples. CDR3s include the opening cysteine and the closing phenylalanine or tryptophan. D genes are given only for firm matches. A clone size is listed for some rows: how often the clone was seen (once, few, many), or a class if it is expanded.

D gene | clone size | J gene | V gene | CDR3 protein | CDR3 DNA
TRBD2 | . | TRBJ2-2 | TRBV7-2 | CASSLFGAGGPKGELFF | TGTGCCAGCAGCTTATTTGGGGCGGGGGGCCCCAAAGGGGAGCTGTTTTTT
TRBD2 | . | TRBJ2-1 | TRBV7-2 | CASSRMGGGKARNEQFF | TGTGCCAGCAGTCGCATGGGGGGGGGAAAAGCGCGCAATGAGCAGTTCTTC
TRBD1 | . | TRBJ1-2 | TRBV7-2 | CASRPLRDREAYGYTF | TGTGCCAGCAGACCCCTCCGGGACAGGGAAGCGTATGGCTACACCTTC
. | . | TRBJ2-1 | TRBV19 | CASSTTSDNEQFF | TGTGCCAGTAGTACGACTAGTGACAATGAGCAGTTCTTC
. | few | TRBJ2-2 | TRBV7-9 | CASSIRTTGGGRTGELFF | TGTGCCAGCAGCATCCGGACAACTGGGGGTGGGCGCACCGGGGAGCTGTTTTTT
. | . | TRBJ2-3 | TRBV7-2 | CASSSIRSTDTQYF | TGTGCCAGCAGCTCGATTCGGAGCACAGATACGCAGTATTTT
TRBD2 | . | TRBJ2-7 | TRBV20-1 | CSATGGGGNRYEQYF | TGCAGTGCCACGGGGGGGGGAGGGAACCGGTACGAGCAGTACTTC
. | . | TRBJ1-1 | TRBV7-9 | CASSLDSARQLNTEAFF | TGTGCCAGCAGCTTAGATTCCGCCCGGCAGCTGAACACTGAAGCTTTCTTT
. | . | TRBJ2-3 | TRBV6-2/TRBV6-3 | CASSYASTGDTQYF | TGTGCCAGCAGTTACGCTAGCACGGGGGATACGCAGTATTTT
TRBD1 | . | TRBJ2-7 | TRBV7-6 | CASSLAGQGEQYF | TGTGCCAGCAGCTTAGCGGGACAGGGAGAGCAGTACTTC
. | . | TRBJ1-2 | TRBV7-2 | CASSRKDNYGYTF | TGTGCCAGCAGCCGGAAGGACAACTATGGCTACACCTTC
TRBD1 | few | TRBJ1-6 | TRBV28 | CASSLGGQGRKPPLHF | TGTGCCAGCAGTTTAGGTGGACAGGGACGGAAGCCACCCCTCCACTTT
. | . | TRBJ2-1 | TRBV7-6 | CASSRPSVTYNEQFF | TGTGCCAGCAGCCGACCTAGCGTGACCTACAATGAGCAGTTCTTC
TRBD2 | few | TRBJ2-1 | TRBV12-3/TRBV12-4 | CASSLGSGGHNEQFF | TGTGCCAGCAGTTTAGGCAGCGGGGGTCACAATGAGCAGTTCTTC
. | . | TRBJ1-5 | TRBV7-9 | CASSPGGGGARFSNQPQHF | TGTGCCAGCAGCCCCGGGGGAGGGGGGGCGCGATTTAGCAATCAGCCCCAGCATTTT
TRBD1 | . | TRBJ2-7 | TRBV2 | CASRGTGTLYEQYF | TGTGCCAGCAGGGGGACAGGGACCCTCTACGAGCAGTACTTC
. | few | TRBJ2-7 | TRBV6-2/TRBV6-3 | CASSYADEQYF | TGTGCCAGCAGTTACGCGGACGAGCAGTACTTC
. | . | TRBJ1-5 | TRBV19 | CASSIQSGRPPQHF | TGTGCCAGTAGTATCCAGTCCGGACGCCCGCCCCAGCATTTT
. | . | TRBJ1-6 | TRBV12-3/TRBV12-4 | CASSLVGPLHF | TGTGCCAGCAGTTTGGTCGGACCCCTCCACTTT
. | many | TRBJ2-1 | TRBV7-2 | CASSLARNNEQFF | TGTGCCAGCAGCTTAGCCAGGAACAATGAGCAGTTCTTC
. | few | TRBJ2-5 | TRBV12-3/TRBV12-4 | CASSREGGETQYF | TGTGCCAGCAGTCGAGAAGGGGGGGAGACCCAGTACTTC
. | . | TRBJ1-1 | TRBV14 | CASSQEVGIYTEAFF | TGTGCCAGCAGCCAAGAAGTAGGGATATACACTGAAGCTTTCTTT
. | few | TRBJ1-2 | TRBV4-2 | CASSQDVASNYGYTF | TGTGCCAGCAGCCAAGACGTCGCTTCTAACTATGGCTACACCTTC
. | . | TRBJ2-3 | TRBV6-2/TRBV6-3 | CASSYLGTRDTQYF | TGTGCCAGCAGTTACCTAGGGACCAGGGATACGCAGTATTTT
TRBD2 | . | TRBJ2-1 | TRBV7-2 | CASSPLGLPHNEQFF | TGTGCCAGCAGCCCCTTGGGACTACCTCACAATGAGCAGTTCTTC
TRBD2 | . | TRBJ2-7 | TRBV7-2 | CASSTRGLAGTMIF | TGTGCCAGCAGCACCCGGGGACTAGCGGGAACGATGATCTTC
TRBD2 | . | TRBJ2-6 | TRBV10-3 | CAISDPGGRASSGANVLTF | TGTGCCATCAGTGACCCAGGCGGGAGGGCCTCCTCTGGGGCCAACGTCCTGACTTTC
. | . | TRBJ1-5 | TRBV2 | CAGSWGGGGQPQHF | TGTGCCGGCTCGTGGGGGGGGGGCGGTCAGCCCCAGCATTTT
. | . | TRBJ2-4 | TRBV6-2/TRBV6-3 | CASRGGDIQYF | TGTGCCAGCAGGGGCGGAGACATTCAGTACTTC
. | many | TRBJ1-4 | TRBV7-2 | CASRQNPGLNEKLFF | TGTGCCAGCCGCCAAAACCCGGGACTAAATGAAAAACTGTTTTTT
TRBD2 | . | TRBJ2-1 | TRBV5-6 | CASSLGSGGFWDNEQFF | TGTGCCAGCAGCTTGGGGTCGGGAGGGTTCTGGGACAATGAGCAGTTCTTC
. | . | TRBJ1-3 | TRBV15 | CATSRGPSNNGNTIYF | TGTGCCACCAGCAGAGGCCCCTCAAATAATGGAAACACCATATATTTT
TRBD2 | . | TRBJ2-1 | TRBV7-9 | CASSPRWDYYNEQFF | TGTGCCAGCAGCCCCCGGTGGGACTACTACAATGAGCAGTTCTTC
. | few | TRBJ1-2 | TRBV4-2 | CASSQNPGRVAYGYTF | TGTGCCAGCAGCCAAAACCCCGGGCGCGTAGCCTATGGCTACACCTTC
TRBD2 | . | TRBJ2-3 | TRBV20-1 | CRGKRGSYTQYF | TGCAGGGGGAAGCGGGGATCATATACGCAGTATTTT
. | . | TRBJ2-2 | TRBV5-4 | CASSPDNPNTGELFF | TGTGCCAGCAGCCCCGACAATCCGAACACCGGGGAGCTGTTTTTT
TRBD1 | few | TRBJ2-7 | TRBV7-8 | CASSQDTGGWSYEQYF | TGTGCCAGCAGCCAAGATACAGGGGGCTGGTCTTACGAGCAGTACTTC
TRBD1 | . | TRBJ1-2 | TRBV7-2 | CASSLVSTGRYGYTF | TGTGCCAGCAGCTTAGTGTCGACAGGGCGCTATGGCTACACCTTC
. | many | TRBJ2-7 | TRBV7-2 | CASSPTSSSYEQYF | TGTGCCAGCAGCCCAACTAGTTCCTCCTACGAGCAGTACTTC
TRBD1 | . | TRBJ2-7 | TRBV7-8 | CASSLGARTGSYEQYF | TGTGCCAGCAGCTTAGGGGCCCGGACAGGGTCCTACGAGCAGTACTTC
TRBD1 | few | TRBJ1-2 | TRBV7-2 | CASSPRGGQGASRGYTF | TGTGCCAGCAGCCCAAGGGGGGGACAGGGTGCTTCGAGGGGCTACACCTTC
TRBD1 | few | TRBJ1-4 | TRBV7-2 | CASSLAGTGEEKLFF | TGTGCCAGCAGCTTAGCCGGGACAGGGGAAGAAAAACTGTTTTTT
. | . | TRBJ2-1 | TRBV7-2 | CASSRGTREQFF | TGTGCCAGCTCCCGGGGGACCCGTGAGCAGTTCTTC
. | . | TRBJ2-5 | TRBV20-1 | CSAADQETQYF | TGCAGTGCTGCCGACCAAGAGACCCAGTACTTC
. | few | TRBJ1-1 | TRBV7-4 | CASSLGWTREGTEAFF | TGTGCCAGCAGCTTAGGGTGGACAAGGGAGGGCACTGAAGCTTTCTTT
. | few | TRBJ2-1 | TRBV7-2 | CASSLEGGGGHNEQFF | TGTGCCAGCAGCTTAGAAGGGGGCGGGGGCCACAATGAGCAGTTCTTC
. | . | TRBJ1-5 | TRBV12-5 | CASGFRGGGVGNQPQHF | TGTGCTAGTGGTTTTCGGGGGGGGGGTGTTGGCAATCAGCCCCAGCATTTT
. | . | TRBJ2-5 | TRBV20-1 | CSARKPGQETQYF | TGCAGTGCTAGGAAACCGGGCCAAGAGACCCAGTACTTC
TRBD1 | few | TRBJ1-5 | TRBV12-3/TRBV12-4 | CAKTEGQRNQPQHF | TGTGCCAAGACAGAGGGACAGCGAAATCAGCCCCAGCATTTT
. | few | TRBJ1-4 | TRBV12-3/TRBV12-4 | CASSTQIFATNEKLFF | TGTGCCAGCAGTACTCAGATATTTGCAACTAATGAAAAACTGTTTTTT
TRBD1 | . | TRBJ1-2 | TRBV5-5 | CASSLVDRETF | TGTGCCAGCAGCTTGGTAGACAGGGAGACCTTC
TRBD2 | . | TRBJ2-7 | TRBV4-3 | CASSRATSGYEQYF | TGCGCCAGCAGCCGCGCGACTAGCGGCTACGAGCAGTACTTC
TRBD2 | few | TRBJ2-5 | TRBV2 | CASSTGLDQETQYF | TGTGCCAGCAGTACCGGACTAGACCAAGAGACCCAGTACTTC